This T cell receptor (beta chain) was obtained from a study of shared clonotypes between healthy human individuals. Terminally differentiated effector memory CD45RA+ cells were excluded from the naive CD8 cells, which were CD45RO-negative and positively selected for CCR7. Healthy HIV-negative adults without recent acute infections or vaccinations served as donors. Method: immunoSEQ multiplex PCR; TCRdb's copy keeps in-frame clones and lacks some. Here the sample spans around 2.1 million clones, 93% being singletons. This CDR3 region has 15 residues. Between the trimmed V and J ends, which lost 0 bases and 4 bases, there was a span of 13 bases. Germline V CDR1 and CDR2: SGHNT, YYREEE (reference sequence).

The chain joins TRBV5-4 to TRBJ1-2; the D is unclear. The clonotype originates from a man between 18 and 35 years old in good health. Some clones in this sample may be carry-over from other donors' samples. The source material was naive CD8+ T cells from PBMCs. The CDR3 sequence: CASSLEGSELYGYTF. CDR3 DNA sequence: TGTGCCAGCAGCTTGGAAGGGTCGGAACTCTATGGCTACACCTTC.